Following are 29 T cell receptor beta chains from one sample sequenced in a study of early T cells in non-severe SARS-CoV-2 infection. In TCRdb, the 5' RACE reads were re-called with MiXCR into one record per CDR3 protein. Altogether 35,000 to 45,000 distinct CDR3 sequences are present, about 6% being singletons, with the ten largest covering roughly 7.7%. This specimen was whole blood, taken at baseline. These receptors all stem from an adult who was a healthcare worker with PCR-confirmed SARS-CoV-2 infection or an uninfected control (not recorded which).

This clonotype showed up just a few times. V is TRBV28 and J is TRBJ1-2; D remains unclear. V lost 5 bases and J lost 4, with 8 bases in between. Germline assignment: CDR1 MDHEN and CDR2 SYDVKM. The CDR3 runs 12 residues. CDR3 residues: CASSLISYGYTF. CDR3 DNA sequence: TGTGCCAGCAGTCTCATATCCTATGGCTACACCTTC.

The V gene is TRBV7-2, the J gene TRBJ1-2; 12 nucleotides match TRBD1. This CDR3 has 18 amino acids. Trimming at V came to 5 bases and at J to 4 bases, leaving 14 bases not matched to a gene. CDR1 and CDR2 from the germline V gene are SGHTA and FQGNSA. CDR3 in amino acids: CASSKNTRDRGQIYGYTF. CDR3 nucleotides: TGTGCCAGCAGCAAAAATACCCGGGACAGGGGGCAGATCTATGGCTACACCTTC.

This clonotype was seen ten or more times. The chain links TRBV6-5 to TRBJ1-1, with 7 positions matching TRBD1. J was trimmed by 4 bases and V by 9 bases; bases with no gene match: 8. This CDR3 region has 13 residues. In germline, CDR1 is MNHEY, CDR2 SVGAGI. CDR3 region: CASNKQGSTEAFF. The CDR3 region has the DNA TGTGCCAGTAATAAACAGGGGAGCACTGAAGCTTTCTTT.

The V gene is TRBV6-4, the J gene TRBJ1-2; D is perhaps TRBD1 (6 bases). The V end was cut by 6 bases, the J end by 3 bases, with 14 bases between. Germline loops: CDR1 MRHNA, CDR2 SNTAGT. This CDR3 is built from 14 residues. The CDR3 loop is CASSPDRADYGYTF. The CDR3 bases are TGTGCCAGCAGCCCGGACAGAGCGGACTATGGCTACACCTTC.

The V and J genes are TRBV6-5 and TRBJ2-3, with 9 bases lining up with TRBD2. The V segment lost 0 bases and the J segment 6 bases; nucleotides outside the gene matches: 13. This CDR3 has 18 residues. Germline CDR1 MNHEY, CDR2 SVGAGI. CDR3 protein: CASSYSIGGGGFRDTQYF. CDR3 nucleotides: TGTGCCAGCAGTTACTCGATTGGCGGGGGGGGCTTTCGGGATACGCAGTATTTT.

This clonotype was counted at least ten times. The chain employs TRBV20-1 and TRBJ2-1, with a tentative D call TRBD2 (6 bases). The length of the CDR3 is 14 residues. Germline CDR1 and CDR2: DFQATT and SNEGSKA (reference sequence). Trimming removed 6 bases at V and 2 bases at J, with 14 bases between. The CDR3 reads CSAAGTGAYNEQFF. The CDR3 coding sequence is TGCAGTGCGGCCGGGACTGGAGCCTACAATGAGCAGTTCTTC.

This clonotype was counted many times. V and J are TRBV4-1 and TRBJ2-2; tentatively, D is TRBD1 (6 bases). Germline values: CDR1 MGHRA, CDR2 YSYEKL. This CDR3 contains 16 residues. V was clipped by 0 bases and J by 3 bases, with 11 bases between them. CDR3 residues: CASSQDQGPYTGELFF. The CDR3 nucleotides are TGCGCCAGCAGCCAAGATCAGGGGCCTTACACCGGGGAGCTGTTTTTT.

This chain connects TRBV7-9 to TRBJ2-7, with D unresolved. Trimming pared 4 bases from V and 4 bases from J, leaving 8 bases between. Germline V gives CDR1 SEHNR, CDR2 FQNEAQ (reference sequence). CDR3 length: 12 residues. CDR3 DNA sequence: TGTGCCAGCAGCTCAGAGTCATACGAGCAGTACTTC. This gives the protein CASSSESYEQYF.

Many counts were recorded for this clonotype. The chain has TRBV19 and TRBJ1-2; D is undetermined. The CDR3 is 13 amino acids. V was cut by 5 bases and J by 4 bases, with 11 bases left in between. Germline lookup yields CDR1 LNHDA and CDR2 SQIVND (reference sequence). CDR3 coding DNA: TGTGCCAGTAGTCCCGATCCTGGCTATGGCTACACCTTC. It specifies CASSPDPGYGYTF.

This clonotype was recorded many times. J is TRBJ2-1 and V is TRBV29-1; no firm D call. CDR3 size: 14 residues. V lost 4 bases to trimming and J lost 5 bases, with 15 bases between them. CDR1 and CDR2 (germline): SQVTM, ANQGSEA. The CDR3 region has the DNA TGCAGCGTTGCAAAAGGGCATTATAACAATGAGCAGTTCTTC. It codes for CSVAKGHYNNEQFF.

About this clonotype itself: One base away lies a much larger clone, so this may be a sequencing read error. The rearrangement uses TRBV7-7 and TRBJ2-3, with 7 bases aligning to TRBD1. This CDR3 is 16 amino acids long. Germline V lookup: CDR1 SSHAT, CDR2 FNYEAQ (reference sequence). V lost 5 bases and J lost 2; bases outside the gene matches: 10. The CDR3 sequence: CASSPTPDRDTDTQYF. In nucleotides, the CDR3 is TGTGCCAGCAGCCCCACCCCCGACAGGGACACAGATACGCAGTATTTT.

This clonotype was observed at least ten times. The CDR3 spells CASSLTSGGYNEQFF. CDR3 in DNA: TGTGCCAGCAGCTTAACTAGCGGGGGGTATAATGAGCAGTTCTTC. The chain uses TRBV11-2 and TRBJ2-1, with 12 positions matching TRBD2. Unmatched junction bases numbered 3, after V lost 2 bases and J lost 7 bases. The germline CDR1 and CDR2 sequences are SGHAT and FQNNGV. The CDR3 loop spans 15 amino acids.

V gene TRBV6-2 or TRBV6-3 combines with J gene TRBJ2-7; tentatively, D is TRBD2 (6 bases). The CDR3 runs to 15 residues. Germline V gene sequence: CDR1 MNHEY, CDR2 SVGEGT. With 6 bases removed from V and 2 bases from J, the gap between germline ends came to 17 bases. CDR3 sequence (DNA): TGTGCCAGCAGACCCTACAGCGGGCTAACCTACGAGCAGTACTTC. Protein product: CASRPYSGLTYEQYF.

This clonotype was observed at least ten times. The chain combines TRBV6-2 or TRBV6-3 with TRBJ2-7, with D hard to call. CDR1 and CDR2 (germline): MNHEY, SVGEGT. The CDR3 is 11 residues long. Trimming took 4 bases from V and 3 from J, leaving 4 bases between them. This CDR3 is CASSSDYEQYF. DNA for the CDR3: TGTGCCAGCAGTTCCGACTACGAGCAGTACTTC.

This clonotype was observed at least ten times. The chain recombines TRBV6-2 or TRBV6-3 with TRBJ2-1, with TRBD1 matching over 8 bases. CDR1 is MNHEY and CDR2 is SVGEGT in the germline V gene. The CDR3 spans 15 residues. Trimming removed 4 bases from V and 6 bases from J; junction bases left unmatched: 8. CDR3 protein: CASSLETGAVNEQFF. The CDR3 region has the DNA TGTGCCAGCAGTTTGGAGACAGGGGCCGTCAATGAGCAGTTCTTC.

This clonotype was observed many times. The chain carries TRBV20-1 and TRBJ2-1, with D perhaps TRBD1 or TRBD2 (5 bases each). The CDR3 covers 17 residues. V was clipped by 1 base and J by 3 bases, with 19 bases between them. Germline V gene lookup returns CDR1 DFQATT and CDR2 SNEGSKA (reference sequence). The chain's CDR3 is CSARATTGTGNYNEQFF. DNA of the CDR3: TGCAGTGCTAGAGCTACTACCGGGACGGGAAACTACAATGAGCAGTTCTTC.

This clonotype was detected ten times or more. The chain carries TRBV7-8 and TRBJ1-5; 9 positions agree with TRBD1. Germline CDR1 SGHVS, CDR2 FQNEAQ. Trimming removed 5 bases from V and 7 bases from J; junction bases left unmatched: 9. The CDR3 is 15 residues long. CDR3 sequence: CASSLGQGKYQPQHF. The CDR3 DNA follows: TGTGCCAGCAGCCTGGGACAGGGAAAATACCAGCCCCAGCATTTT.

The chain couples TRBV5-1 to TRBJ1-1; 11 positions match TRBD1. Germline V gene sequence: CDR1 SGHRS, CDR2 YFSETQ. Losses at the gene ends were 4 bases for V and 4 bases for J; bases not matched to a gene: 6. This CDR3 has 15 amino acids. The CDR3, as DNA: TGCGCCAGCAGCACCGGACAGGGGGCGGGCACTGAAGCTTTCTTT. Its translation is CASSTGQGAGTEAFF.

V usage is TRBV3-1 and J usage is TRBJ2-1; maybe TRBD2 (7 bases). CDR1 LGHDT and CDR2 YNNKEL come from the germline V gene (reference sequence). The CDR3 length is 17 residues. Trimming removed 6 bases at V and 2 bases at J, with 20 bases between. The CDR3, as DNA: TGTGCCAGCAGTCTCGACCCCGCGGGGGCCACCTACAATGAGCAGTTCTTC. Its protein is CASSLDPAGATYNEQFF.

This clonotype was seen more than once but under ten times. The rearrangement links TRBV28 to TRBJ2-7; a possible D gene is TRBD2 (6 bases). The germline V and J ends were trimmed by 5 bases and 5 bases, with 13 bases remaining between them. The CDR3 extends over 13 amino acids. Germline CDR1 and CDR2: MDHEN and SYDVKM. DNA for the CDR3: TGTGCCAGCAGTCCCCCGGGGGTCAACGAGCAGTACTTC. Translating it yields CASSPPGVNEQYF.

This clonotype was recorded at least ten times. The CDR3, as DNA: TGTGCCAGCAGCCTAGACAGGGGGCTCTACAATGAGCAGTTCTTC. The encoded protein is CASSLDRGLYNEQFF. The chain employs TRBV7-9 and TRBJ2-1; TRBD1 matches 10 bases. The CDR3 length is 15 residues. Germline values: CDR1 SEHNR, CDR2 FQNEAQ (reference sequence). The ends lost 5 bases at V and 3 bases at J; junction bases unmatched: 4.

This clonotype was seen at least ten times. CDR3 DNA: TGCGCCAGCAGTGCCCTAGCGGGGGCCACCACAGATACGCAGTATTTT. Translation: CASSALAGATTDTQYF. This chain joins TRBV5-1 and TRBJ2-3; 10 bases are a match to TRBD2. The V segment lost 5 bases and the J segment 2 bases; nucleotides outside the gene matches: 8. This CDR3 is built from 16 residues. Germline values: CDR1 SGHRS, CDR2 YFSETQ.

The chain carries TRBV5-4 and TRBJ1-1, with D unresolved. Trimming pared 4 bases from V and 5 bases from J, leaving 12 bases between. This CDR3 has 13 amino acids. Germline CDR1 reads SGHNT; CDR2 reads YYREEE (reference sequence). The CDR3 reads CASSPETGTEAFF. The CDR3 nucleotides read TGTGCCAGCAGCCCTGAGACGGGAACTGAAGCTTTCTTT. The full variable domain, in which reference TRBV5-4 and TRBJ1-1 provide the parts outside the CDR3, is ETGVTQSPTHLIKTRGQQVTLRCSSQSGHNTVSWYQQALGQGPQFIFQYYREEENGRGNFPPRFSGLQFPNYSSELNVNALELDDSALYLCASSPETGTEAFFGQGTRLTVV.

The V and J genes are TRBV10-3 and TRBJ2-5, with D unclear. V lost 4 bases to trimming and J lost 5 bases, with 11 bases between them. The CDR3 is 13 amino acids. Germline CDR1 is ENHRY and CDR2 is SYGVKD. The CDR3 DNA is TGTGCCATCAGTGTGGGCCCCCGCGAGACCCAGTACTTC. The encoded protein is CAISVGPRETQYF.

In its sample, this clonotype was seen many times. This chain uses TRBV6-6 with TRBJ1-5, with 10 bases identical to TRBD1. Germline loops: CDR1 MNHNY, CDR2 SVGAGI (reference sequence). The CDR3 extends over 16 amino acids. Trimming at V came to 5 bases and at J to 2 bases, leaving 6 bases not matched to a gene. The CDR3 region is CASSHGDRGRNQPQHF. CDR3 in DNA: TGTGCCAGCAGTCACGGGGACAGGGGTCGCAATCAGCCCCAGCATTTT.

Many counts were recorded for this clonotype. The chain combines TRBV7-8 with TRBJ2-1, with 9 bases fitting TRBD1. V trimming: 3 bases; J trimming: 6 bases; junction bases outside the gene matches: 6. This CDR3 contains 15 residues. Germline V gene sequence: CDR1 SGHVS, CDR2 FQNEAQ. The CDR3 coding sequence is TGTGCCAGCAGCTTCTTGGGACAGGGCGGCAATGAGCAGTTCTTC. It yields the protein CASSFLGQGGNEQFF.

This chain connects TRBV7-2 to TRBJ2-7; weak D call: TRBD2 (5 bases). The CDR3 totals 13 residues. Trimming stripped 8 bases from V and 3 bases from J, with 14 bases between. CDR1 is SGHTA, CDR2 FQGNSA, per germline. CDR3 loop: CASSRTQNYEQYF. CDR3 coding DNA: TGTGCCAGCTCCCGGACTCAGAACTACGAGCAGTACTTC.

This clonotype was detected ten times or more. This chain connects TRBV5-4 to TRBJ2-5; 7 bases line up with TRBD2. The ends lost 3 bases at V and 1 base at J; junction bases unmatched: 3. CDR3 length: 14 residues. Germline V CDR1 and CDR2: SGHNT, YYREEE (reference sequence). Here the CDR3 reads CASSYGGTQETQYF. In DNA, the CDR3 is TGTGCCAGCAGCTACGGGGGGACCCAAGAGACCCAGTACTTC.

This chain uses TRBV14 with TRBJ2-3; the D is unclear. The V gene lost 2 bases and the J gene lost 0 bases, with 6 bases spanning the gap. CDR3 size: 14 residues. From germline, CDR1 is SGHDN and CDR2 FVKESK. In nucleotides, the CDR3 is TGTGCCAGCAGCCAATTAATGAGCACAGATACGCAGTATTTT. As protein: CASSQLMSTDTQYF.